The T cell receptor (beta chain) under discussion was sequenced for a study of radiation and T cells in renal cell carcinoma. The study's findings and limits: Top tumor clonotypes rose in blood 2 weeks post-radiation, then contracted.

TCRdb's table, derived via immunoSEQ multiplex PCR, lists solely in-frame clones and lacks some. Of about 160,000 clones in the sample, about 87% were seen once. CDR3 length equals 15 residues. Trimming stripped 4 bases from V and 4 bases from J, with 17 bases between. Germline V lookup: CDR1 SGHKS, CDR2 YYEKEE (reference sequence). Time point denoted: baseline pretreatment blood. The treatment is: 15 Gy SBRT to primary tumor, nephrectomy 4 weeks later. On this clone: Its antigen is currently unknown.

The V and J genes are TRBV5-5 and TRBJ2-5, with D maybe TRBD1 (8 bases). The specimen comprised blood, sampled from a patient whose treatment included radiotherapy and nephrectomy. The receptor comes from a woman in her sixties or seventies with renal cell carcinoma. CDR3 amino acids: CASSLRTGRGETQYF. In DNA form, the CDR3 reads TGTGCCAGCAGCCTGAGGACAGGGAGGGGAGAGACCCAGTACTTC.